This TCR beta chain came from a study of brain T cells in children with intractable seizures. Study-wide results and limits: Patients' HCMV serostatus was unknown; virus specificity rests on CDR3 similarity alone. Pre-surgery blood may have been undersampled, hiding some clones.

CDR1 and CDR2 (germline): SNHLY, FYNNEI. The CDR3 sequence is 16 residues long. With 6 bases clipped from V and 4 bases from J, the junction kept 8 bases outside the gene matches. Method: immunoSEQ multiplex PCR; TCRdb's copy keeps in-frame clones and lacks some. The data show about 350,000 clones, nearly 95% seen once. Time point described: blood from clinic visit 5 months post-surgery; TSC patient then seizure free. The sequenced cases were selected for having the highest brain T cell transcript signatures. Before surgery, patients took at least one anti-epileptic drug. Concerning this clone itself: Its antigen is not identified.

Sample: peripheral blood, taken more than 4 months after surgery. The receptor comes from a boy less than two years old with tuberous sclerosis and intractable seizures. V gene TRBV2 combines with J gene TRBJ2-1; 11 bases fit TRBD2. CDR3 sequence (DNA): TGTGCCAGCAGATCTTTCGGGACTAGCGGTTACAATGAGCAGTTCTTC. Amino acid sequence: CASRSFGTSGYNEQFF.